This T cell receptor (beta chain) was identified during a study of T cells after posttransplantation cyclophosphamide. Trimming removed 3 bases from V and 3 bases from J, with 9 bases in between. The CDR3 has 14 amino acids. CDR1 MNHNY and CDR2 SVGAGI come from the germline V gene (reference sequence). This clone was found many times. Assay: immunoSEQ multiplex PCR; the TCRdb copy retains only in-frame clones and omits some. Recorded here are 30,000 to 35,000 clones, none singletons. The sequenced sample was PBMCs. The TCR was taken from a woman aged 50 to 65 in good health and a related stem cell transplant donor. The chain has TRBV6-6 and TRBJ2-1; D uncertain. The CDR3 nucleotides read TGTGCCAGCAGTTATAGCCGCGTCTACAATGAGCAGTTCTTC. It codes for CASSYSRVYNEQFF.